Sequencing of this T cell receptor (beta chain) was carried out in a study of T cells in Graves' hyperthyroidism and ophthalmopathy. From RNA transcripts, TCR beta CDR3 regions were amplified. A set of HTBI primers served as the primers for a first-round RT-PCR of the TCR CDR3. Using its own MiXCR run on the multiplex PCR reads, TCRdb lists one record per CDR3 protein. Of approximately 300,000 distinct CDR3 sequences detected, 15% to 20% appear once; the ten largest clones hold less than 45%. CDR3 size: 14 residues. Germline V CDR1 and CDR2: SGHKS, YYEKEE (reference sequence). V shed 4 bases and J shed 3 bases, with 11 bases lying between them. A few counts support this clonotype.

The chain couples TRBV5-5 to TRBJ1-5; D is perhaps TRBD1 (5 bases). This sequence originates from a man in his fifties with Graves' ophthalmopathy. Sequenced: blood. The CDR3 region is CASSIWGINQPQHF. CDR3 nucleotide sequence: TGTGCCAGCAGCATCTGGGGGATCAATCAGCCCCAGCATTTT. Variable domain in full (rest from reference TRBV5-5 and TRBJ1-5): DAGVTQSPTHLIKTRGQQVTLRCSPISGHKSVSWYQQVLGQGPQFIFQYYEKEERGRGNFPDRFSARQFPNYSSELNVNALLLGDSALYLCASSIWGINQPQHFGDGTRLSIL.